The sequence of this T cell receptor beta chain was determined in a study of T cell responses to AZD1222 COVID-19 vaccine. Note on this clone: The target antigen is unknown.

Study-wide findings and caveats: When two AZD1222 doses had been given, Spike-specific TCR breadth and depth rose. Nearly half of spike-specific TCRs reportedly go after variant regions that carry no mutations.

The CDR3 consists of 14 residues. Germline CDR1 MNHEY, CDR2 SVGEGT. Trimming took 4 bases from V and 4 from J, leaving 12 bases between them. The method was immunoSEQ multiplex PCR; TCRdb's version includes in-frame clones alone and lacks a portion of them. Of approximately 150,000 clones listed, 85% to 95% are singletons. This chain joins TRBV6-2 or TRBV6-3 and TRBJ2-3; D remains unclear. The TCR was taken from an adult in good health. This material consisted of peripheral blood, taken on day 0 of AZD1222 vaccination. The CDR3 sequence is CASSSPLVADTQYF. The CDR3 DNA reads TGTGCCAGCAGTTCGCCGCTAGTTGCAGATACGCAGTATTTT.